The 32 T cell receptor beta chains in this list originate from one sample, sequenced in a study of shared clonotypes between healthy human individuals. This table comes from immunoSEQ multiplex PCR, and its TCRdb copy is limited to in-frame clones, with some not included. The table records around 180,000 clones, 85% to 95% of them present only once. The sequencing sample was made of naive CD4+ T cells sorted from blood. Described subset: CD45RA+ positively selected. The receptors originated from a woman aged 25 to 39 in good health.

The chain links TRBV2 to TRBJ1-1; no clear D. CDR1 is SNHLY and CDR2 is FYNNEI in the germline V gene. This CDR3 is 14 amino acids long. Trimming pared 4 bases from V and 5 bases from J, leaving 14 bases between. The chain's CDR3 is CASSARRVGTEAFF. The CDR3 DNA is TGTGCCAGCAGTGCCCGCCGGGTAGGAACTGAAGCTTTCTTT.

This clone was seen just once. The J gene is TRBJ2-7, the V gene TRBV6-5, with a possible D match to TRBD2 (5 bases). Germline-derived CDR1 and CDR2 are MNHEY and SVGAGI. V lost 5 bases to trimming and J lost 2 bases, with 10 bases between them. CDR3 length: 13 residues. As DNA, the CDR3 is TGTGCCAGCAGTCGGACTCCCACCTACGAGCAGTACTTC. Its translation: CASSRTPTYEQYF.

There are a few counts of this clone. This chain links TRBV5-1 with TRBJ2-7, with 8 bases that match TRBD1. V lost 1 base to trimming and J lost 5 bases; unmatched junction nucleotides: 8. There are 15 residues in the CDR3. CDR1 is SGHRS, CDR2 YFSETQ, per germline. CDR3 bases: TGCGCCAGCAGCTTGCTTCCGGACAGGGTCCACGAGCAGTACTTC. Protein product: CASSLLPDRVHEQYF.

This chain uses TRBV11-3 with TRBJ2-3, with D possibly matching TRBD2 (6 bases). From germline, CDR1 is SGHNT and CDR2 YENEEA. The CDR3 totals 16 residues. V was shortened by 3 bases and J by 2 bases, with 15 bases between the two germline ends. The CDR3 coding sequence is TGTGCCAGCAGCTTTAGCGGTCATTCCTTCACAGATACGCAGTATTTT. It is translated as CASSFSGHSFTDTQYF.

The rearrangement links TRBV7-6 to TRBJ2-7; D is perhaps TRBD2 (5 bases). Germline V lookup: CDR1 SGHVS, CDR2 FNYEAQ. This CDR3 contains 13 residues. Deletions cut 4 bases from V and 6 bases from J, with 13 bases between. The CDR3 bases are TGTGCCAGCAGCTCCCCGCGGGCGGGCGAGCAGTACTTC. Translating it yields CASSSPRAGEQYF.

The V call is TRBV28, the J call TRBJ1-2; D is uncertain. CDR3 length: 13 residues. Germline V CDR1 and CDR2: MDHEN, SYDVKM. The V end was cut by 7 bases, the J end by 7 bases, with 16 bases between. CDR3 nucleotides: TGTGCCAGCAAACCCGACCAACGCGGTGGCTACACCTTC. Translation: CASKPDQRGGYTF.

The rearrangement links TRBV5-6 to TRBJ2-3; 10 bases agree with TRBD2. CDR1 is SGHDT and CDR2 is YYEEEE in the germline V gene. The CDR3 covers 15 residues. V dropped 1 base and J dropped 5; count of bases not matched to a gene: 4. CDR3 protein: CASSLPSGSRDTQYF. Here the CDR3 DNA reads TGTGCCAGCAGCTTGCCTAGCGGGAGTAGAGATACGCAGTATTTT.

This clone was seen only once. This chain links TRBV27 with TRBJ2-3; D is possibly TRBD2 (5 bases). The V gene's germline CDR1 is MNHEY and CDR2 SMNVEV (reference sequence). CDR3 length: 14 amino acids. The V gene lost 5 bases and the J gene lost 0 bases, with 9 bases spanning the gap. In nucleotides, the CDR3 is TGTGCCAGCAGTCTAGCCTCTAGCACAGATACGCAGTATTTT. Translated: CASSLASSTDTQYF.

This clone occurred once. The chain employs TRBV2 and TRBJ1-2; unclear D gene. The CDR3 spans 14 residues. Germline V gene data show CDR1 as SNHLY and CDR2 as FYNNEI. Trimming removed 2 bases from V and 8 bases from J, with 15 bases in between. CDR3 in amino acids: CASSEQDGSGGYTF. As DNA, the CDR3 is TGTGCCAGCAGTGAACAGGACGGATCGGGGGGCTACACCTTC.

The chain joins TRBV15 to TRBJ2-3; possible D gene TRBD2, 6 bases. CDR3 size: 16 residues. V gave up 1 base and J gave up 4 bases, with 15 bases separating them. Per germline, CDR1 LNHNV and CDR2 YYDKDF (reference sequence). In DNA form, the CDR3 reads TGTGCCACCAGCAGAGGGGACGGGGAGGAACCAGATACGCAGTATTTT. Amino acid sequence: CATSRGDGEEPDTQYF.

The chain has TRBV11-2 and TRBJ1-1; a possible D gene is TRBD1 (5 bases). V dropped 1 base and J dropped 10 bases, with 13 bases sitting between them. The germline V gene encodes CDR1 SGHAT and CDR2 FQNNGV. CDR3 length equals 13 residues. The DNA for the CDR3 is TGTGCCAGCAGCTTAGGGAGAGGGGTGGGAGCTTTCTTT. Protein sequence: CASSLGRGVGAFF.

V is TRBV27 and J is TRBJ2-4; D is unresolved. The germline V gene has CDR1 MNHEY and CDR2 SMNVEV (reference sequence). The CDR3 runs 14 residues. V was trimmed by 3 bases and J by 1 base, leaving 7 bases between them. This CDR3 reads CASSFSGAKNIQYF. DNA of the CDR3: TGTGCCAGCAGTTTTTCTGGGGCCAAAAACATTCAGTACTTC.

This clone was detected a few times. The rearrangement joins TRBV7-9 to TRBJ1-4; the D is unclear. CDR1 and CDR2 from the germline V gene are SEHNR and FQNEAQ (reference sequence). The CDR3 is 14 residues long. The V end lost 1 base, the J end lost 2 bases, and 5 bases lay between the germline ends. CDR3 DNA sequence: TGTGCCAGCAGCTTAGGGACTACTAATGAAAAACTGTTTTTT. Translated: CASSLGTTNEKLFF.

The rearrangement uses TRBV11-2 and TRBJ2-7; 12 nucleotides line up with TRBD1. The CDR3 has 15 residues. J lost 6 bases, V lost 3 bases, and 6 bases had no gene match. CDR1 is SGHAT, CDR2 FQNNGV, per germline. The CDR3 reads CASSLVGQGAREQYF. In nucleotides, the CDR3 is TGTGCCAGCAGCTTGGTGGGACAGGGGGCTCGCGAGCAGTACTTC.

The chain couples TRBV11-2 to TRBJ1-3; D call uncertain. This CDR3 comprises 16 residues. V lost 3 bases and J lost 0, with 12 bases in between. Germline loops: CDR1 SGHAT, CDR2 FQNNGV. The CDR3 bases are TGTGCCAGCAGCTTTTCGCTCGTTTCCTCTGGAAACACCATATATTTT. It specifies CASSFSLVSSGNTIYF. The whole variable domain, filled in from reference TRBV11-2 and TRBJ1-3, reads EAGVAQSPRYKIIEKRQSVAFWCNPISGHATLYWYQQILGQGPKLLIQFQNNGVVDDSQLPKDRFSAERLKGVDSTLKIQPAKLEDSAVYLCASSFSLVSSGNTIYFGEGSWLTVV.

The CDR3 here is CTMSRTENEQFF. CDR3 coding DNA: TGCACGATGAGTAGGACTGAAAATGAGCAGTTCTTC. The chain joins TRBV29-1 to TRBJ2-1; a possible D gene is TRBD2 (5 bases). The CDR3 has 12 amino acids. Germline V gene lookup returns CDR1 SQVTM and CDR2 ANQGSEA.

The rearrangement links TRBV28 to TRBJ2-7; 10 nucleotides match TRBD1. This CDR3 region has 15 residues. After removal of 8 bases from V and 2 bases from J, the junction contained 9 bases not matched to a gene. Germline-derived CDR1 and CDR2 are MDHEN and SYDVKM. CDR3 protein: CASGSRGTGAYEQYF. CDR3 bases: TGTGCCAGCGGCAGCCGCGGGACAGGGGCCTACGAGCAGTACTTC.

The rearrangement joins TRBV21-1 to TRBJ2-2; whether TRBD2, the table's D call, matches the DNA was not checked. TRBV21-1 is a documented pseudogene. There are 15 residues in the CDR3. The CDR3 reads CASSGTSGPTGELFF. The CDR3 DNA follows: TGTGCCAGCAGCGGGACTAGCGGTCCCACCGGGGAGCTGTTTTTT.

This sequence joins TRBV6-5 and TRBJ1-5; the D is unclear. Trimming took off 5 bases at V and 1 base at J, with 12 bases between the two ends. The CDR3 has 15 residues. From germline, CDR1 is MNHEY and CDR2 SVGAGI. CDR3 amino acids: CASSQFPGSNQPQHF. CDR3 in DNA: TGTGCCAGCAGTCAATTCCCGGGAAGCAATCAGCCCCAGCATTTT.

This chain links TRBV10-3 with TRBJ2-5, with TRBD2 as a possible D gene (5 bases). The CDR3 length is 13 residues. Trimming took off 2 bases at V and 4 bases at J, with 8 bases between the two ends. Germline loops: CDR1 ENHRY, CDR2 SYGVKD. The CDR3 DNA reads TGTGCCATCAGTGAGCGGGGAAGAGAGACCCAGTACTTC. Translation gives CAISERGRETQYF.

This chain joins TRBV19 and TRBJ2-7, with D unresolved. The germline V and J ends were trimmed by 1 base and 0 bases, with 10 bases remaining between them. The length of the CDR3 is 15 residues. Germline-derived CDR1 and CDR2 are LNHDA and SQIVND (reference sequence). This chain's CDR3 is CASSIGTQSSYEQYF. Written as DNA, the CDR3 is TGTGCCAGTAGTATAGGGACCCAGAGCTCCTACGAGCAGTACTTC. Variable domain in full (rest from reference TRBV19 and TRBJ2-7): DGGITQSPKYLFRKEGQNVTLSCEQNLNHDAMYWYRQDPGQGLRLIYYSQIVNDFQKGDIAEGYSVSREKKESFPLTVTSAQKNPTAFYLCASSIGTQSSYEQYFGPGTRLTVT.

The chain links TRBV27 to TRBJ1-4; 9 bases are a match to TRBD1. V shed 8 bases, J shed 7 bases, and the junction held 2 bases outside the gene matches. The CDR3 loop spans 12 amino acids. In germline, CDR1 is MNHEY, CDR2 SMNVEV (reference sequence). The CDR3 here is CASATGGEKLFF. DNA for the CDR3: TGTGCCAGCGCGACAGGGGGTGAAAAACTGTTTTTT.

The chain joins TRBV27 to TRBJ1-5, with 9 bases lining up with TRBD1. The CDR3 totals 19 residues. V trimming: 5 bases; J trimming: 5 bases; junction bases outside the gene matches: 19. Germline CDR1 is MNHEY and CDR2 is SMNVEV (reference sequence). The CDR3 sequence: CASSPIKGQGGPYYQPQHF. The CDR3 region has the DNA TGTGCCAGCAGTCCGATAAAGGGACAGGGAGGTCCCTACTATCAGCCCCAGCATTTT.

This chain uses TRBV11-2 with TRBJ1-1; D is undetermined. V was cut by 5 bases and J by 0 bases, with 13 bases left in between. The CDR3 consists of 15 residues. The germline V gene encodes CDR1 SGHAT and CDR2 FQNNGV. CDR3 sequence reads: CASSLRTELNTEAFF. In nucleotides, the CDR3 is TGTGCCAGCAGCCTCAGGACGGAACTGAACACTGAAGCTTTCTTT.

This chain connects TRBV5-6 to TRBJ2-7; TRBD1 matches at 8 bases. The CDR3 extends over 15 amino acids. Unmatched junction bases numbered 9, after V lost 2 bases and J lost 5 bases. Germline CDR1 reads SGHDT; CDR2 reads YYEEEE. CDR3 protein: CASSFHRGETNEQYF. The CDR3 DNA reads TGTGCCAGCAGCTTTCACAGGGGGGAAACTAACGAGCAGTACTTC.

The rearrangement links TRBV13 to TRBJ1-3; D perhaps matches TRBD1 (6 bases). Germline V lookup: CDR1 PRHDT, CDR2 FYEKMQ (reference sequence). The CDR3 loop spans 15 amino acids. Deletions cut 7 bases from V and 0 bases from J, with 13 bases between. This CDR3 reads CASTTDRHSGNTIYF. CDR3 nucleotides: TGTGCCAGCACCACGGACAGACACTCTGGAAACACCATATATTTT.

The chain recombines TRBV18 with TRBJ2-7, with D possibly being TRBD1 (6 bases). This CDR3 spans 13 amino acids. V was clipped by 2 bases and J by 7 bases, with 12 bases between them. CDR1 and CDR2 from the germline V gene are KGHSH and LQKENI. The CDR3 reads CASSPSGAREQYF. The CDR3 DNA reads TGTGCCAGCTCACCATCAGGGGCGAGGGAGCAGTACTTC.

Written as DNA, the CDR3 is TGTGCCAGCACCACCGGACAGGGGGCCACCGGGGAGCTGTTTTTT. Protein product: CASTTGQGATGELFF. V usage is TRBV5-4 and J usage is TRBJ2-2, with 11 bases aligning to TRBD1. CDR1 SGHNT and CDR2 YYREEE come from the germline V gene (reference sequence). There are 15 residues in the CDR3. After removal of 6 bases from V and 4 bases from J, the junction contained 5 bases not matched to a gene.

This clone has just one count. The chain couples TRBV29-1 to TRBJ1-1, with a tentative D call TRBD1 (6 bases). The CDR3 is 13 amino acids. Germline lookup yields CDR1 SQVTM and CDR2 ANQGSEA. Trimming shortened V by 5 bases and J by 4 bases, and 14 bases separated the two germline ends. The chain's CDR3 is CSVSGEETTEAFF. For the CDR3, the DNA is TGCAGCGTTTCAGGGGAGGAAACCACTGAAGCTTTCTTT.

This clone was recorded a few times. The gene calls are TRBV11-2 and TRBJ1-4; a possible D gene is TRBD1 (6 bases). CDR1 and CDR2 from the germline V gene are SGHAT and FQNNGV. The length of the CDR3 is 13 residues. V lost 2 bases, J lost 14 bases, and 15 bases lay in between. This chain's CDR3 is CASSLSFRDTLFF. Here the CDR3 DNA reads TGTGCCAGCAGCTTATCGTTCAGGGACACCCTGTTTTTT.

This chain joins TRBV5-6 and TRBJ2-7, with D hard to call. CDR1 is SGHDT, CDR2 YYEEEE, per germline. This CDR3 is built from 13 residues. V was pared by 4 bases and J by 4 bases, with 12 bases between. For the CDR3, the DNA is TGTGCCAGCAGCCCTAACTGGGGTTACGAGCAGTACTTC. The encoded protein is CASSPNWGYEQYF.

The V and J genes are TRBV28 and TRBJ2-1; TRBD2 agrees at 15 bases. The germline CDR1 and CDR2 sequences are MDHEN and SYDVKM. The CDR3 sequence is 18 residues long. V trimming: 4 bases; J trimming: 10 bases; junction bases outside the gene matches: 14. Here the CDR3 reads CASSSPRTSGRAGKEQFF. CDR3 nucleotide sequence: TGTGCCAGCAGTTCCCCTCGGACTAGCGGGAGGGCCGGTAAAGAGCAGTTCTTC.